One sample yielded the 27 T cell receptor beta chains listed below, sequenced in a study of shared T cell receptors in the human thymus. Here immunoSEQ multiplex PCR was the method, and the copy in TCRdb shows in-frame clones only, minus some. The sample consists of hundreds of thousands of clones, around 87% of them appearing once. This sample was also put to use in a study of human thymus T cells.

The material sequenced was thymocytes. The receptors here all came from a boy under two years old with a congenital heart defect.

The V call is TRBV13, the J call TRBJ1-2; 8 nucleotides match TRBD1. CDR3 length: 17 residues. The germline V gene encodes CDR1 PRHDT and CDR2 FYEKMQ (reference sequence). The J segment lost 1 base and the V segment lost 5 bases, leaving 12 bases of the junction unmatched. CDR3 DNA: TGTGCCAGCAGCCTACACCAGGACAGGGACGATAACTATGGCTACACCTTC. As protein: CASSLHQDRDDNYGYTF.

The chain carries TRBV7-9 and TRBJ2-6; possibly TRBD2 for D (6 bases). The germline V gene encodes CDR1 SEHNR and CDR2 FQNEAQ (reference sequence). The CDR3 has 18 residues. Trimming cost V 5 bases and J 0 bases, with 17 bases left between them. CDR3 sequence: CASSVTPRRDSGANVLTF. CDR3 DNA: TGTGCCAGCAGCGTCACCCCGAGGAGGGACTCTGGGGCCAACGTCCTGACTTTC.

The chain links TRBV10-3 to TRBJ2-2; 10 positions agree with TRBD1. CDR1 and CDR2 from the germline V gene are ENHRY and SYGVKD. The V gene end was trimmed by 3 bases and the J gene end by 2 bases; junction bases not matched to a gene: 6. This CDR3 is 17 amino acids long. CDR3: CAISEGGQGINTGELFF. CDR3 bases: TGTGCCATCAGTGAAGGGGGACAGGGGATCAACACCGGGGAGCTGTTTTTT.

This clone was observed a handful of times. The gene calls are TRBV5-5 and TRBJ2-1, with 8 bases that match TRBD2. The CDR3 has 14 amino acids. CDR1 SGHKS and CDR2 YYEKEE come from the germline V gene (reference sequence). J gave up 6 bases and V 0 bases, and 2 bases lay outside the gene matches. CDR3 in amino acids: CASSLGTSFNEQFF. CDR3 nucleotide sequence: TGTGCCAGCAGCTTGGGGACTAGCTTCAATGAGCAGTTCTTC.

The chain links TRBV7-9 to TRBJ1-2, with TRBD1 identical over 9 bases. This CDR3 has 14 residues. The germline V gene has CDR1 SEHNR and CDR2 FQNEAQ (reference sequence). Trimming removed 5 bases from V and 4 bases from J; junction bases left unmatched: 5. CDR3 amino acids: CASSPGTGPYGYTF. The CDR3, as DNA: TGTGCCAGCAGCCCCGGGACAGGGCCCTATGGCTACACCTTC.

This rearrangement joins TRBV30 to TRBJ2-7, with TRBD1 identical over 7 bases. There are 14 residues in the CDR3. Germline-derived CDR1 and CDR2 are GTSNPN and SVGIG (reference sequence). The V gene end was trimmed by 4 bases and the J gene end by 1 base; junction bases not matched to a gene: 7. In DNA form, the CDR3 reads TGTGCCTGGACAAGGGACAGCCCTTCCTACGAGCAGTACTTC. This encodes CAWTRDSPSYEQYF.

The chain is built from TRBV27 and TRBJ2-6, with TRBD2 matching over 7 bases. CDR3 size: 15 residues. V lost 5 bases to trimming and J lost 4 bases; unmatched junction nucleotides: 5. Germline lookup yields CDR1 MNHEY and CDR2 SMNVEV (reference sequence). CDR3 nucleotides: TGTGCCAGCAGTCCCGGGGGGTCCGGGGCCAACGTCCTGACTTTC. This codes for CASSPGGSGANVLTF.

V is TRBV7-8 and J is TRBJ2-7; 7 bases fit TRBD1. Germline CDR1 SGHVS, CDR2 FQNEAQ. V lost 5 bases and J lost 0; bases outside the gene matches: 16. The CDR3 is 18 residues long. This chain's CDR3 is CASSPGPGQTPSSYEQYF. DNA of the CDR3: TGTGCCAGCAGCCCCGGACCGGGACAGACCCCAAGCTCCTACGAGCAGTACTTC.

In DNA form, the CDR3 reads TGCGCCAGCAGTGGGGGGACAGGGTACGGCACCGGGGAGCTGTTTTTT. It is translated as CASSGGTGYGTGELFF. The chain joins TRBV10-1 to TRBJ2-2; 9 positions agree with TRBD1. V was pared by 4 bases and J by 4 bases, with 7 bases of the junction left unmatched. The CDR3 is made up of 16 amino acids. Germline assignment: CDR1 WNHNN and CDR2 SYGVQD (reference sequence).

The chain has TRBV5-1 and TRBJ2-3, with 10 bases matching TRBD1. Germline loops: CDR1 SGHRS, CDR2 YFSETQ. V shed 7 bases and J 5 bases; nucleotides not matched to a gene: 7. This CDR3 is built from 14 residues. The DNA for the CDR3 is TGCGCCAGCTGTGGACAGGGGGAACGAGATACGCAGTATTTT. Amino acids: CASCGQGERDTQYF.

The chain couples TRBV5-1 to TRBJ2-1, with D maybe TRBD2 (5 bases). Germline V gene sequence: CDR1 SGHRS, CDR2 YFSETQ. V dropped 3 bases and J dropped 1 base, with 11 bases sitting between them. The CDR3 extends over 15 amino acids. Here the CDR3 DNA reads TGCGCCAGCAGCTCTATACTAGATTCCTACAATGAGCAGTTCTTC. Its translation is CASSSILDSYNEQFF.

The gene calls are TRBV14 and TRBJ1-1, with 7 nucleotides matching TRBD1. The CDR3 loop spans 14 amino acids. CDR1 is SGHDN, CDR2 FVKESK, per germline. Germline trimming cut 0 bases from V and 4 bases from J; bases unmatched to any gene: 2. The CDR3: CASSQEQGITEAFF. CDR3 nucleotides: TGTGCCAGCAGCCAAGAACAGGGGATCACTGAAGCTTTCTTT. The full variable domain, its missing parts supplied by reference TRBV14 and TRBJ1-1, is EAGVTQFPSHSVIEKGQTVTLRCDPISGHDNLYWYRRVMGKEIKFLLHFVKESKQDESGMPNNRFLAERTGGTYSTLKVQPAELEDSGVYFCASSQEQGITEAFFGQGTRLTVV.

Of note for this clone: Within the sample, other DNA sequences also encode this same CDR3. The rearrangement links TRBV28 to TRBJ1-6; 8 nucleotides line up with TRBD1. After removal of 3 bases from V and 6 bases from J, the junction contained 1 base not matched to a gene. This CDR3 comprises 14 residues. CDR1 is MDHEN, CDR2 SYDVKM, per germline. The CDR3 is CASSFGQGNSPLHF. The CDR3 nucleotides are TGTGCCAGCAGTTTCGGACAGGGTAATTCACCCCTCCACTTT. Looking up the rest from reference TRBV28 and TRBJ1-6 gives the full variable domain: DVKVTQSSRYLVKRTGEKVFLECVQDMDHENMFWYRQDPGLGLRLIYFSYDVKMKEKGDIPEGYSVSREKKERFSLILESASTNQTSMYLCASSFGQGNSPLHFGNGTRLTVT.

This clone was recorded once. The V gene is TRBV28, the J gene TRBJ1-1; D may be TRBD1 (5 bases). The CDR3 loop spans 15 amino acids. The ends were cut back, 4 bases at V and 4 bases at J, with 16 bases in the middle. Germline V lookup: CDR1 MDHEN, CDR2 SYDVKM. The CDR3 sequence is CASSWGRVGGTEAFF. DNA of the CDR3: TGTGCCAGCAGTTGGGGAAGGGTCGGGGGCACTGAAGCTTTCTTT.

The chain links TRBV19 to TRBJ2-3, with D possibly matching TRBD2 (6 bases). Germline-derived CDR1 and CDR2 are LNHDA and SQIVND (reference sequence). The CDR3 contains 13 residues. Trimming shortened V by 4 bases and J by 2 bases, and 7 bases separated the two germline ends. The chain's CDR3 is CASSSGITDTQYF. CDR3 nucleotide sequence: TGTGCCAGTAGTAGCGGGATCACAGATACGCAGTATTTT.

The V call is TRBV12-5, the J call TRBJ1-2; TRBD1 matches at 7 bases. V was pared by 6 bases and J by 8 bases, with 9 bases of the junction left unmatched. CDR1 and CDR2 from the germline V gene are LGHNT and FRNRAP. CDR3 length equals 13 residues. Written as DNA, the CDR3 is TGTGCTAGTGGGCGCACAGGGGAGAGCGGCTACACCTTC. Translated: CASGRTGESGYTF.

This rearrangement joins TRBV7-2 to TRBJ2-7, with a weak D call TRBD1 (6 bases). Germline V gene lookup returns CDR1 SGHTA and CDR2 FQGNSA. This CDR3 region has 12 residues. V was shortened by 9 bases and J by 6 bases, with 15 bases between the two germline ends. The CDR3 spells CASTWQGREQYF. The CDR3 DNA sequence: TGTGCCAGTACGTGGCAGGGGCGCGAGCAGTACTTC.

The CDR3 protein is CASSLDGTSGSRSQETQYF. The CDR3 DNA sequence: TGTGCCAGCAGCTTAGACGGGACTAGCGGGAGTCGGTCGCAAGAGACCCAGTACTTC. The genes are TRBV7-2 and TRBJ2-5; 14 bases match TRBD2. The junction had 9 bases not matched to a gene; V was cut back by 1 base and J by 2 bases. The CDR3 totals 19 residues. Germline loops: CDR1 SGHTA, CDR2 FQGNSA.

CDR3 DNA sequence: TGTGCCAGCAGCAGGAAGAGCAATCAGCCCCAGCATTTT. This translates into CASSRKSNQPQHF. V usage is TRBV2 and J usage is TRBJ1-5; D is unresolved. Per germline, CDR1 SNHLY and CDR2 FYNNEI. This CDR3 has 13 residues. V lost 6 bases, J lost 1 base, and 7 bases lay in between. The full variable domain, rest sourced from reference TRBV2 and TRBJ1-5, is EPEVTQTPSHQVTQMGQEVILRCVPISNHLYFYWYRQILGQKVEFLVSFYNNEISEKSEIFDDQFSVERPDGSNFTLKIRSTKLEDSAMYFCASSRKSNQPQHFGDGTRLSIL.

The chain links TRBV10-3 to TRBJ2-3, with D tentatively TRBD1 (6 bases). The CDR3 runs 15 residues. Trimming took 0 bases from V and 5 from J, leaving 12 bases between them. From germline, CDR1 is ENHRY and CDR2 SYGVKD. In DNA, the CDR3 is TGTGCCATCAGTGAGTCAAGGGGGTCGAGAGATACGCAGTATTTT. Translated: CAISESRGSRDTQYF.

This chain connects TRBV6-1 to TRBJ2-3; 7 bases fit TRBD1. Germline V gene sequence: CDR1 MNHNS, CDR2 SASEGT. The CDR3 is made up of 14 amino acids. The trim removed 8 bases at V and 3 bases at J, leaving 8 bases unmatched. The CDR3 sequence: CASLGGQLTDTQYF. As DNA, the CDR3 is TGTGCCAGCCTAGGGGGCCAGTTGACAGATACGCAGTATTTT.

The chain combines TRBV7-9 with TRBJ1-2, with D tentatively TRBD1 (6 bases). The germline V gene has CDR1 SEHNR and CDR2 FQNEAQ (reference sequence). Trimming removed 5 bases at V and 1 base at J, with 14 bases between. The CDR3 covers 15 residues. CDR3 amino acids: CASSMRTDVNYGYTF. The CDR3 DNA is TGTGCCAGCAGCATGAGGACAGACGTTAACTATGGCTACACCTTC.

V usage is TRBV18 and J usage is TRBJ1-1; 12 positions agree with TRBD1. Germline CDR1 is KGHSH and CDR2 is LQKENI. The CDR3 is 15 amino acids. V trimming: 3 bases; J trimming: 8 bases; junction bases outside the gene matches: 7. This CDR3 is CASSPPGQGAREAFF. The CDR3 DNA follows: TGTGCCAGCTCACCCCCGGGACAGGGGGCGAGGGAAGCTTTCTTT.

The chain is built from TRBV10-3 and TRBJ2-1, with 9 bases fitting TRBD2. The length of the CDR3 is 16 residues. Germline V CDR1 and CDR2: ENHRY, SYGVKD. The J segment lost 7 bases and the V segment lost 11 bases, leaving 18 bases of the junction unmatched. The chain's CDR3 is CASQEAGTSRRNEQFF. CDR3 bases: TGTGCCTCCCAAGAGGCCGGGACTAGCAGGCGAAATGAGCAGTTCTTC.

The chain is built from TRBV29-1 and TRBJ1-1; maybe TRBD1 (6 bases). The germline V gene encodes CDR1 SQVTM and CDR2 ANQGSEA. The CDR3 is 15 amino acids. V lost 6 bases, J lost 2 bases, and 19 bases lay in between. CDR3 sequence (DNA): TGCAGCGTGGGGAGGGGGAGGGAGGATAACACTGAAGCTTTCTTT. Translating it yields CSVGRGREDNTEAFF. The whole variable domain, remainder taken from reference TRBV29-1 and TRBJ1-1, is SAVISQKPSRDICQRGTSLTIQCQVDSQVTMMFWYRQQPGQSLTLIATANQGSEATYESGFVIDKFPISRPNLTFSTLTVSNMSPEDSSIYLCSVGRGREDNTEAFFGQGTRLTVV.

This sequence joins TRBV28 and TRBJ2-3; TRBD1 aligns across 8 bases. This CDR3 region has 14 residues. Germline loops: CDR1 MDHEN, CDR2 SYDVKM. V shed 3 bases and J 1 base; nucleotides not matched to a gene: 0. CDR3 loop: CASSLTGGTDTQYF. The CDR3 DNA sequence: TGTGCCAGCAGTTTGACAGGGGGCACAGATACGCAGTATTTT.

The chain couples TRBV5-1 to TRBJ2-3, with 9 bases lining up with TRBD1. Trimming removed 2 bases from V and 0 bases from J; junction bases left unmatched: 7. Germline V gene sequence: CDR1 SGHRS, CDR2 YFSETQ. This CDR3 has 17 amino acids. The CDR3 region has the DNA TGCGCCAGCAGCTTCCGGGACAGGGAGGGTAGCACAGATACGCAGTATTTT. Protein: CASSFRDREGSTDTQYF. The full variable domain, in which reference TRBV5-1 and TRBJ2-3 provide the parts outside the CDR3, is KAGVTQTPRYLIKTRGQQVTLSCSPISGHRSVSWYQQTPGQGLQFLFEYFSETQRNKGNFPGRFSGRQFSNSRSEMNVSTLELGDSALYLCASSFRDREGSTDTQYFGPGTRLTVL.